A selection of T cell receptor beta chains follows, all from one sample in a study of neurological immune-mediated disorders. TCRdb ran MiXCR on the 5' RACE reads and lists one entry per CDR3 protein. The data show roughly 80,000 distinct CDR3 sequences, around 9.9% seen once. Sequenced: PBMCs. The receptor set was obtained from a man aged 45-65 years in good health. Both conserved end residues are part of each CDR3. A D gene is named only where the DNA matches it firmly. The size of a clone is reported for some rows only, either as once, few or many, or as a class for expanded clones.

many	NA	TRBV7-8	TRBJ2-7	CASSSKQGSYEQYF	TGTGCCAGCAGCTCCAAACAGGGCTCCTACGAGCAGTACTTC
many	TRBD1	TRBV7-2	TRBJ1-6	CASSLDTGQGNSPLHF	TGTGCCAGCAGCTTAGATACGGGACAGGGTAATTCACCCCTCCACTTT
many	TRBD1	TRBV12-3/TRBV12-4	TRBJ1-4	CASSSGTGGSNEKLFF	TGTGCCAGCAGTTCAGGGACAGGGGGAAGTAATGAAAAACTGTTTTTT
many	NA	TRBV5-1	TRBJ2-1	CASSLVSGPYNEQFF	TGCGCCAGCAGCTTGGTAAGCGGGCCCTACAATGAGCAGTTCTTC
many	TRBD2	TRBV4-2	TRBJ2-5	CASSPSGGKETQYF	TGTGCCAGCAGCCCCTCGGGAGGGAAAGAGACCCAGTACTTC
many	NA	TRBV3-1	TRBJ2-7	CASSRSGYEQYF	TGTGCCAGCAGCCGTTCAGGTTACGAGCAGTACTTC
many	NA	TRBV5-1	TRBJ1-1	CASSFSGTEAFF	TGCGCCAGCAGCTTTAGCGGCACTGAAGCTTTCTTT
NA	NA	TRBV29-1	TRBJ2-5	CSARRPMAETQYF	TGCAGCGCCAGGCGCCCGATGGCAGAGACCCAGTACTTC
NA	NA	TRBV9	TRBJ2-1	CASSVYTVDNEQFF	TGTGCCAGCAGCGTATATACAGTTGACAATGAGCAGTTCTTC
many	TRBD1	TRBV12-3/TRBV12-4	TRBJ2-7	CASSSSGTGRYEQYF	TGTGCCAGCAGTTCATCCGGGACAGGGAGGTACGAGCAGTACTTC
many	TRBD2	TRBV3-1	TRBJ2-7	CASSQRRTSGSPSEQYF	TGTGCCAGCAGCCAAAGGCGGACTAGCGGGAGTCCTTCCGAGCAGTACTTC
many	TRBD1	TRBV2	TRBJ1-1	CASREQQGGTEAFF	TGTGCCAGCAGAGAACAACAGGGGGGAACTGAAGCTTTCTTT
many	NA	TRBV5-1	TRBJ2-6	CASSSSGLGANVLTF	TGCGCCAGCAGCTCTTCAGGGTTGGGGGCCAACGTCCTGACTTTC
once	NA	TRBV28	TRBJ1-6	CASRQPGSYNSPLHF	TGTGCAAGCAGGCAACCGGGATCCTATAATTCACCCCTCCACTTT
few	TRBD2	TRBV19	TRBJ2-1	CASSPLWAGDNNEQFF	TGTGCCAGTAGCCCTCTCTGGGCGGGAGATAACAATGAGCAGTTCTTC
many	TRBD1	TRBV5-1	TRBJ2-1	CASSLGQGRGNEQFF	TGCGCCAGCAGCTTAGGACAGGGACGGGGCAATGAGCAGTTCTTC
many	TRBD1	TRBV20-1	TRBJ1-1	CSATRTGEAFF	TGCAGTGCTACCCGGACAGGGGAAGCTTTCTTT
many	NA	TRBV7-2	TRBJ2-7	CASTIPTAYEQYF	TGTGCCAGCACCATTCCGACGGCTTACGAGCAGTACTTC
many	TRBD1	TRBV12-3/TRBV12-4	TRBJ2-3	CASSLGGTGSTDTQYF	TGTGCCAGCAGTTTAGGAGGGACAGGGAGCACAGATACGCAGTATTTT
many	NA	TRBV28	TRBJ1-5	CASFPGGRKILWSGQPQHF	TGTGCCAGCTTCCCTGGCGGCAGGAAAATTCTGTGGTCGGGTCAGCCCCAGCATTTT
many	NA	TRBV7-9	TRBJ1-5	CASSPGVSNQPQHF	TGTGCCAGCAGCCCAGGAGTTAGCAATCAGCCCCAGCATTTT
many	NA	TRBV7-2	TRBJ1-1	CASSSRVETEAFF	TGTGCCAGCAGCAGCAGGGTGGAGACTGAAGCTTTCTTT
NA	NA	TRBV28	TRBJ1-3	CASSAPGPVNTIYF	TGTGCCAGCAGTGCCCCGGGGCCGGTAAACACCATATATTTT
many	NA	TRBV29-1	TRBJ2-3	CSAEPSTDTQYF	TGCAGCGCCGAGCCCAGCACAGATACGCAGTATTTT
many	NA	TRBV28	TRBJ2-2	CASTLGTAGELFF	TGTGCCAGCACCCTAGGCACAGCCGGGGAGCTGTTTTTT
many	TRBD1	TRBV5-4	TRBJ1-4	CASSLQGAEEKLFF	TGTGCCAGCAGCCTACAGGGGGCAGAGGAAAAACTGTTTTTT
many	NA	TRBV5-6	TRBJ2-7	CASSLLGARYEQYF	TGTGCCAGCAGCTTGTTGGGGGCGCGGTACGAGCAGTACTTC
many	NA	TRBV7-6	TRBJ2-3	CASSPPGRDTQYF	TGTGCCAGCAGCCCTCCGGGGAGAGATACGCAGTATTTT